Listed here are 16 T cell receptor beta chains from one sample, sequenced in a study of regulatory T cells in long-lasting Graves disease. Noted time point: newly diagnosed GD, antithyroid drugs for less than 3 months. PBMC-extracted RNA yielded the TCR library. Through Arm-PCR of CDR3 regions and iRepertoire HTBI primers, TCR beta libraries were built. TCRdb fed the multiplex PCR reads into MiXCR, producing one record per CDR3 protein. The sample records approximately 300,000 distinct CDR3 sequences, under 20% being singletons. The sample was peripheral blood mononuclear cells (PBMCs), taken at new diagnosis, from a patient treated with antithyroid drugs. These receptors were collected from a female donor with Graves disease.

This clonotype was observed many times. The rearrangement links TRBV5-1 to TRBJ2-7; 7 nucleotides align to TRBD2. This CDR3 is built from 14 residues. Germline V lookup: CDR1 SGHRS, CDR2 YFSETQ. Trimming cost V 3 bases and J 3 bases; bases outside gene matches: 6. CDR3 protein: CASSSEGRGYEQYF. The CDR3 DNA reads TGCGCCAGCAGCTCTGAGGGGAGGGGCTACGAGCAGTACTTC.

This clonotype was observed many times. The chain joins TRBV11-3 to TRBJ2-6, with D possibly TRBD1 on 6 matching bases. CDR1 is SGHNT and CDR2 is YENEEA in the germline V gene. The germline V and J ends were trimmed by 2 bases and 1 base, with 6 bases remaining between them. The CDR3 runs 15 residues. The CDR3 protein is CASSLQGSGANVLTF. The CDR3 DNA sequence: TGTGCCAGCAGCTTACAGGGGTCTGGGGCCAACGTCCTGACTTTC. The whole variable domain, filled in from reference TRBV11-3 and TRBJ2-6, reads EAGVVQSPRYKIIEKKQPVAFWCNPISGHNTLYWYLQNLGQGPELLIRYENEEAVDDSQLPKDRFSAERLKGVDSTLKIQPAELGDSAVYLCASSLQGSGANVLTFGAGSRLTVL.

The chain carries TRBV19 and TRBJ2-7, with TRBD2 as a possible D gene (5 bases). The CDR3 is 15 residues long. Trimming removed 2 bases from V and 0 bases from J, with 11 bases in between. Germline CDR1 is LNHDA and CDR2 is SQIVND (reference sequence). The CDR3, as DNA: TGTGCCAGTAGTATAAAGGGCGGGTTCTCCTACGAGCAGTACTTC. It is translated as CASSIKGGFSYEQYF.

This clonotype was detected many times. V is TRBV20-1 and J is TRBJ2-1; maybe TRBD1 (6 bases). The germline gives CDR1 DFQATT, CDR2 SNEGSKA (reference sequence). Between the trimmed V and J ends, which lost 7 bases and 6 bases, there was a span of 13 bases. The CDR3 is 12 residues long. CDR3 sequence (DNA): TGCAGTGTTCACCTAGGGGGCAATGAGCAGTTCTTC. It encodes CSVHLGGNEQFF.

The sample holds many counts of this clonotype. The chain couples TRBV20-1 to TRBJ2-2, with 10 bases matching TRBD2. The CDR3 loop spans 15 amino acids. Per the germline V gene, CDR1 is DFQATT and CDR2 is SNEGSKA (reference sequence). The V and J ends lost 0 bases and 3 bases, in that order; junction bases with no gene match: 1. DNA of the CDR3: TGCAGTGCTAGAGATGGGACTAGCGACACCGGGGAGCTGTTTTTT. Amino acid sequence: CSARDGTSDTGELFF.

A few counts support this clonotype. This chain links TRBV11-2 with TRBJ2-7; D not resolved. The V end was cut by 0 bases, the J end by 0 bases, with 9 bases between. The CDR3 spans 15 residues. CDR1 and CDR2 (germline): SGHAT, FQNNGV. CDR3 loop: CASSLEGWSSYEQYF. CDR3 nucleotides: TGTGCCAGCAGCTTAGAAGGCTGGAGCTCCTACGAGCAGTACTTC.

This clonotype was counted at least ten times. The V gene is TRBV6-1, the J gene TRBJ2-7, with unresolved D. In germline, CDR1 is MNHNS, CDR2 SASEGT. V was shortened by 6 bases and J by 1 base, with 13 bases between the two germline ends. The CDR3 loop spans 14 amino acids. CDR3 DNA sequence: TGTGCCAGCAGCCAAGACCCCTCATCCTACGAGCAGTACTTC. It codes for CASSQDPSSYEQYF.

This clonotype has ten or more counts. An end of the junction does not agree with germline; a read error may underlie this. The V call is TRBV12-3 or TRBV12-4, the J call TRBJ2-1, with D perhaps matching TRBD2 (6 bases). The length of the CDR3 is 14 residues. The CDR3 spells CASSLAASYNEQFF. The CDR3 bases are TGTGCCAGCAGCTTAGCGGCCTCCTACAATGAGCAGTTCTTC.

There are a few counts of this clonotype. The chain carries TRBV30 and TRBJ2-6; TRBD1 might be the D (8 bases). The CDR3 runs 19 residues. The ends were cut back, 3 bases at V and 5 bases at J, with 26 bases in the middle. Germline V gene data show CDR1 as GTSNPN and CDR2 as SVGIG (reference sequence). The CDR3 DNA reads as TGTGCCTGGAGCGCCAAAGTGAGACAGGGGACTATTTGGGCCAACGTCCTGACTTTC. Translating it yields CAWSAKVRQGTIWANVLTF.

There are a few counts of this clonotype. The V call is TRBV9, the J call TRBJ1-1; a possible D gene is TRBD1 (6 bases). This CDR3 has 22 amino acids. The germline CDR1 and CDR2 sequences are SGDLS and YYNGEE. Between the trimmed V and J ends, which lost 3 bases and 1 base, there was a span of 34 bases. As DNA, the CDR3 is TGTGCCAGCAGCGCCCATGCACAGAGAAACGGACAGCCTTTGGTCCCGAACACTGAAGCTTTCTTT. Protein product: CASSAHAQRNGQPLVPNTEAFF.

In its sample, this clonotype was seen many times. V gene TRBV5-1 combines with J gene TRBJ1-6; D gene unclear. Trimming left V 0 bases short and J 7 bases short, with 14 bases between. The CDR3 loop spans 16 amino acids. Germline loops: CDR1 SGHRS, CDR2 YFSETQ. CDR3 region: CASSLGLGISNSPLHF. The CDR3 region has the DNA TGCGCCAGCAGCTTGGGGTTGGGGATATCCAATTCACCCCTCCACTTT.

The CDR3 DNA sequence: TGTGCCAGCAGTGGACTTCCGACAGTCTCTGGAAACACCATATATTTT. Amino acid sequence: CASSGLPTVSGNTIYF. This rearrangement joins TRBV6-2 or TRBV6-3 to TRBJ1-3, with a tentative D call TRBD1 (5 bases). CDR1 is MNHEY, CDR2 SVGEGT, per germline. The CDR3 contains 16 residues. V lost 5 bases to trimming and J lost 0 bases, with 14 bases between them.

This chain connects TRBV12-3 or TRBV12-4 to TRBJ2-7, with 10 nucleotides matching TRBD1. Losses at the gene ends were 5 bases for V and 4 bases for J; bases not matched to a gene: 8. The CDR3 loop spans 15 amino acids. The CDR3: CASSGPGTGVYEQYF. The CDR3 DNA sequence: TGTGCCAGCAGTGGACCCGGGACAGGGGTATACGAGCAGTACTTC.

The chain combines TRBV3-1 with TRBJ1-2, with 10 bases fitting TRBD1. CDR3 length: 14 residues. CDR1 is LGHDT, CDR2 YNNKEL, per germline (reference sequence). Trimming at V came to 4 bases and at J to 8 bases, leaving 7 bases not matched to a gene. In nucleotides, the CDR3 is TGTGCCAGCAGCCTCCGGGACAGGGGTGGAGGCTACACCTTC. Protein: CASSLRDRGGGYTF. Using reference TRBV3-1 and TRBJ1-2 for the parts outside the CDR3, the full variable domain is DTAVSQTPKYLVTQMGNDKSIKCEQNLGHDTMYWYKQDSKKFLKIMFSYNNKELIINETVPNRFSPKSPDKAHLNLHINSLELGDSAVYFCASSLRDRGGGYTFGSGTRLTVV.

J is TRBJ2-2 and V is TRBV5-1; D could derive from TRBD1 or TRBD2 (5 bases each). CDR1 is SGHRS, CDR2 YFSETQ, per germline. The CDR3 runs 15 residues. Trimming stripped 3 bases from V and 0 bases from J, with 9 bases between. Here the CDR3 DNA reads TGCGCCAGCAGCTCGGGACGTTCGAACACCGGGGAGCTGTTTTTT. This codes for CASSSGRSNTGELFF.

This chain uses TRBV4-1 with TRBJ1-5; D gene ambiguous. The CDR3 sequence is 17 residues long. Germline CDR1 reads MGHRA; CDR2 reads YSYEKL. V lost 1 base and J 4 bases, leaving 17 bases between the germline ends. CDR3 region: CASSQGDRIWGNQPQHF. CDR3 DNA sequence: TGCGCCAGCAGCCAAGGGGATCGGATTTGGGGAAATCAGCCCCAGCATTTT.